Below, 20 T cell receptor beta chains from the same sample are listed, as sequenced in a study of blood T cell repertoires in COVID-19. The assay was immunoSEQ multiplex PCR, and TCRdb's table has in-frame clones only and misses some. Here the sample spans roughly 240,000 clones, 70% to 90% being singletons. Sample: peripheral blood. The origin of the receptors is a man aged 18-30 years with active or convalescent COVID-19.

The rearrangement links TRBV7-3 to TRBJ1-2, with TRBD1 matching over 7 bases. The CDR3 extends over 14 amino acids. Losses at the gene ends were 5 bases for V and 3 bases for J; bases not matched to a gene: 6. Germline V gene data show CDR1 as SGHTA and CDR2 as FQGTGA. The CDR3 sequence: CASSPTGQDYGYTF. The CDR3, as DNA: TGTGCCAGCAGCCCGACAGGGCAAGACTATGGCTACACCTTC.

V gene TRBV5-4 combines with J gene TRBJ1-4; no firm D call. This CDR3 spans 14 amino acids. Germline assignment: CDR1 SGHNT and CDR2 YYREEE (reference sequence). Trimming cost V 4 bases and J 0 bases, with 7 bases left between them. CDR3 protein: CASSQDATNEKLFF. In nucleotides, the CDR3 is TGTGCCAGCAGCCAGGATGCAACTAATGAAAAACTGTTTTTT.

The CDR3 sequence is CASSRRRATGANVLTF. CDR3 DNA: TGTGCCAGTAGTAGACGCAGGGCGACTGGGGCCAACGTCCTGACTTTC. The V gene is TRBV19, the J gene TRBJ2-6; a possible D gene is TRBD1 (5 bases). Germline V gene data show CDR1 as LNHDA and CDR2 as SQIVND (reference sequence). The CDR3 consists of 16 residues. The ends were cut back, 4 bases at V and 2 bases at J, with 12 bases in the middle.

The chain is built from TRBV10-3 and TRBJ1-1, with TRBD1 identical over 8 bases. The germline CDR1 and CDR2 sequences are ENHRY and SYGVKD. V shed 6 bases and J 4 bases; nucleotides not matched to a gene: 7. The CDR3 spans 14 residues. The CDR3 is CAISDRGESTEAFF. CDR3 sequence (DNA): TGTGCCATCAGCGACAGGGGAGAGAGCACTGAAGCTTTCTTT.

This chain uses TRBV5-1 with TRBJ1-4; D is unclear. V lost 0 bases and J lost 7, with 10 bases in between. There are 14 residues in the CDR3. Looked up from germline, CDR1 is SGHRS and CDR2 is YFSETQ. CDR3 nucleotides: TGCGCCAGCAGCTTGGACAGCGGTGGTGAAAAACTGTTTTTT. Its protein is CASSLDSGGEKLFF. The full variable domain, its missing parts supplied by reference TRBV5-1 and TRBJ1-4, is KAGVTQTPRYLIKTRGQQVTLSCSPISGHRSVSWYQQTPGQGLQFLFEYFSETQRNKGNFPGRFSGRQFSNSRSEMNVSTLELGDSALYLCASSLDSGGEKLFFGSGTQLSVL.

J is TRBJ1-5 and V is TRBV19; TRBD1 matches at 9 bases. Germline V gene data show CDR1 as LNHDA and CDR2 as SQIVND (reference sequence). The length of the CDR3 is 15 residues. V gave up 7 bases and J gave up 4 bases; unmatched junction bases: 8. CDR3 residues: CASKGTGISNQPQHF. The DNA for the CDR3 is TGTGCCAGTAAGGGGACAGGGATTTCAAATCAGCCCCAGCATTTT.

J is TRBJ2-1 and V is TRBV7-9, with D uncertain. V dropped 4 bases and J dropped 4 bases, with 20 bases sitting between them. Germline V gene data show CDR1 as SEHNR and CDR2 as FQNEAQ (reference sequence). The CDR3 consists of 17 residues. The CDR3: CASSSPSGGQLYNEQFF. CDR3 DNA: TGTGCCAGCAGCTCACCCTCCGGCGGCCAACTATACAATGAGCAGTTCTTC.

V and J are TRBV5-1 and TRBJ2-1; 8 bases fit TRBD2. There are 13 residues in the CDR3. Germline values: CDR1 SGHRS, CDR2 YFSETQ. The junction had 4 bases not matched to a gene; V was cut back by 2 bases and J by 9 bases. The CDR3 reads CASSLRGGGEQFF. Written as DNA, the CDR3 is TGCGCCAGCAGCTTACGGGGGGGTGGTGAGCAGTTCTTC.

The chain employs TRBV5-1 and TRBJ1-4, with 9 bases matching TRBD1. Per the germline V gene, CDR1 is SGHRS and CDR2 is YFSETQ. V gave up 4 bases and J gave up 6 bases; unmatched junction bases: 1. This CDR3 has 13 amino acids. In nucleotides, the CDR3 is TGCGCCAGCAGCCGGACAGGGGATGAAAAACTGTTTTTT. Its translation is CASSRTGDEKLFF. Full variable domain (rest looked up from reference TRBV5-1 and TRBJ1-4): KAGVTQTPRYLIKTRGQQVTLSCSPISGHRSVSWYQQTPGQGLQFLFEYFSETQRNKGNFPGRFSGRQFSNSRSEMNVSTLELGDSALYLCASSRTGDEKLFFGSGTQLSVL.

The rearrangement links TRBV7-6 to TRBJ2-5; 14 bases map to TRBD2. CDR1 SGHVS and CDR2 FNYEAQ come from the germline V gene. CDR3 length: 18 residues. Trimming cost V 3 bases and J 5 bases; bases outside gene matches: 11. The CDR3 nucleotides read TGTGCCAGCAGCTTTACCGGGACTAGCGGGAGCATCCCGGAGACCCAGTACTTC. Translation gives CASSFTGTSGSIPETQYF.

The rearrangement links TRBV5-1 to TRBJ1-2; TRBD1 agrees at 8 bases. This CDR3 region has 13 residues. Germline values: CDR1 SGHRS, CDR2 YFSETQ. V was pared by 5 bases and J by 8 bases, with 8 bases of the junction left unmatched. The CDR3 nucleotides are TGCGCCAGCAGTCAAGGACAGGGCGGAGGCTACACCTTC. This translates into CASSQGQGGGYTF.

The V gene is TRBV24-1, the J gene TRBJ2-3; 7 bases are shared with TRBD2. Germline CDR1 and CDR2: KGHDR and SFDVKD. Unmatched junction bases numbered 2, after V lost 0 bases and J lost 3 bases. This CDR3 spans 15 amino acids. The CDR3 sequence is CATSDLGLGTDTQYF. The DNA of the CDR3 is TGTGCCACCAGTGATTTGGGACTAGGGACAGATACGCAGTATTTT.

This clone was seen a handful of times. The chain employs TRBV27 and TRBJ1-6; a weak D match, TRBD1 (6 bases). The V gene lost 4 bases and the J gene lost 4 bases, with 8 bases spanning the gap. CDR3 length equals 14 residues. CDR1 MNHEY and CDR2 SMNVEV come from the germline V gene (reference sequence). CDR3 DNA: TGTGCCAGCAGTTATAGGGGGTATAATTCACCCCTCCACTTT. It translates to CASSYRGYNSPLHF.

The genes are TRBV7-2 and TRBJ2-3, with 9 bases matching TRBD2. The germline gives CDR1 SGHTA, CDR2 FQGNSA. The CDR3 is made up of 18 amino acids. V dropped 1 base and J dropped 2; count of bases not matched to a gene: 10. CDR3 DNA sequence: TGTGCCAGCAGCTTAGTAGATAAGTCTAGCGGGAACACAGATACGCAGTATTTT. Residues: CASSLVDKSSGNTDTQYF. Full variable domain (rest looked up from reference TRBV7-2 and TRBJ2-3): GAGVSQSPSNKVTEKGKDVELRCDPISGHTALYWYRQSLGQGLEFLIYFQGNSAPDKSGLPSDRFSAERTGGSVSTLTIQRTQQEDSAVYLCASSLVDKSSGNTDTQYFGPGTRLTVL.

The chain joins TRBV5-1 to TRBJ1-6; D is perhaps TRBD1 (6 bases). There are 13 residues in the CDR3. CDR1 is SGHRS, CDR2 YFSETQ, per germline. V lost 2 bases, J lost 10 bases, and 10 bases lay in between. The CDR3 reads CASSLQGGSPLHF. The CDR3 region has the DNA TGCGCCAGCAGCTTACAGGGCGGATCACCCCTCCACTTT.

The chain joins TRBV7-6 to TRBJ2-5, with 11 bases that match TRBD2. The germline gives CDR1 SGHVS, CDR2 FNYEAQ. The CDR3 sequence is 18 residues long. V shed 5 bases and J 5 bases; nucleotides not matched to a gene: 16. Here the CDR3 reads CASSRGGLAGGAGETQYF. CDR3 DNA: TGTGCCAGCAGCCGGGGAGGTCTAGCGGGAGGCGCGGGGGAGACCCAGTACTTC. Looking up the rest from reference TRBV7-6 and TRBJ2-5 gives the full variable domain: GAGVSQSPRYKVTKRGQDVALRCDPISGHVSLYWYRQALGQGPEFLTYFNYEAQQDKSGLPNDRFSAERPEGSISTLTIQRTEQRDSAMYRCASSRGGLAGGAGETQYFGPGTRLLVL.

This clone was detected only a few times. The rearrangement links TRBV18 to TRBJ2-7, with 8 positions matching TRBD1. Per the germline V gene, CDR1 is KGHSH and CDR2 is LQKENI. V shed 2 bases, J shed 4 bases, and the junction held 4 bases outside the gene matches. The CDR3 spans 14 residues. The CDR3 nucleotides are TGTGCCAGCTCACCAGACAGGGGATGGTACGAGCAGTACTTC. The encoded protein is CASSPDRGWYEQYF.

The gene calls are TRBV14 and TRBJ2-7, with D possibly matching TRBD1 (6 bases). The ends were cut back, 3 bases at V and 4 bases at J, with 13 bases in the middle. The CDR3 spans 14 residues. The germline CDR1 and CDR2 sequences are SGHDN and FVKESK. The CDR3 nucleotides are TGTGCCAGCAGCCACTGGACAGATTCGTACGAGCAGTACTTC. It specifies CASSHWTDSYEQYF.

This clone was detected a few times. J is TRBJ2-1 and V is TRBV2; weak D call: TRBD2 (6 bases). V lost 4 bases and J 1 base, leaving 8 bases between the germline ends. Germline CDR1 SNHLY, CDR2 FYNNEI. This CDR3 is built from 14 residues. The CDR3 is CASSGGRSYNEQFF. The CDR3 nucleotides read TGTGCCAGCAGTGGTGGGAGGTCCTACAATGAGCAGTTCTTC.

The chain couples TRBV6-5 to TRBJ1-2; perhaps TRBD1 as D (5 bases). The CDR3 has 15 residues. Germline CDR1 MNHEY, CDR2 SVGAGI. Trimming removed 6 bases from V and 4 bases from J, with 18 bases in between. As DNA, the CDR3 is TGTGCCAGCAGCCCCGGGCGGGACGGACGCTATGGCTACACCTTC. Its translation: CASSPGRDGRYGYTF.